This TCR beta chain originates from a study of CD8+ T cells in alopecia areata. Study summary: Tofacitinib therapy lasting 6 to 18 months was followed by 6 months off drug. Notes on the study in general: For baseline CD8+ expansion, any link to response stays uncertain with one nonresponder.

Per germline, CDR1 MNHEY and CDR2 SVGAGI. The CDR3 contains 15 residues. V dropped 5 bases and J dropped 10; count of bases not matched to a gene: 9. Specified treatment: oral pan-JAK inhibitor, 5-10 mg twice daily. Extraction of RNA preceded its reverse transcription into cDNA, which served as the sequencing template. Repertoires were generated with immunoSEQ multiplex PCR, while TCRdb's copy carries only in-frame clones and drops some. The table lists under 350,000 clones, 58% of them singletons. As to this clone: Antigen unknown.

The sequence came from a human donor with alopecia areata. The chain has TRBV6-5 and TRBJ1-6, with 9 bases matching TRBD1. The starting material was CD4+ T cells sorted from blood, obtained at week 24, from a patient treated with tofacitinib. DNA for the CDR3: TGTGCCAGCAGTCTTTCGGGACAGGGAAAGTCACCCCTCCACTTT. Its translation is CASSLSGQGKSPLHF.